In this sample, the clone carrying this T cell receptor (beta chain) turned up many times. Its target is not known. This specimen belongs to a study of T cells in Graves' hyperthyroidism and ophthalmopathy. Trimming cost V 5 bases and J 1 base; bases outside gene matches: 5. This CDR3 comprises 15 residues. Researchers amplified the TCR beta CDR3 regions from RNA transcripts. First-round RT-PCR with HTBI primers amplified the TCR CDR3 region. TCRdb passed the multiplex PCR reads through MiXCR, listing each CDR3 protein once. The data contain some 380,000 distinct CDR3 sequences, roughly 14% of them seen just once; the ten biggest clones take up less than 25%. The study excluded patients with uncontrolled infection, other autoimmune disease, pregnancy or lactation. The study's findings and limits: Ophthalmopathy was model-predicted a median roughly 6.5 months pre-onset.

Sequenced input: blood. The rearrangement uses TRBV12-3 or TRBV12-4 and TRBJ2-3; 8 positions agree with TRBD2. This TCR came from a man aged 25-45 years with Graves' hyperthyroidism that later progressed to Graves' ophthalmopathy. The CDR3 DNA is TGTGCCAGCAGTCGTCAACTAGCGGGCACAGATACGCAGTATTTT. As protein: CASSRQLAGTDTQYF.